This TCR beta chain was captured by sequencing in a study of T cell responses to AZD1222 COVID-19 vaccine. In the case of this clone: Its antigen is not identified.

The CDR3 sequence is 17 residues long. CDR1 is SGHDT and CDR2 is YYEEEE in the germline V gene. V shed 3 bases, J shed 0 bases, and the junction held 6 bases outside the gene matches. Only in-frame clones appear in the TCRdb table, and some are missing; sequencing was by immunoSEQ multiplex PCR. The sample carries under 150,000 clones, around 90% recorded once. Study observations and caveats: Reportedly, nearly half of unique spike TCRs recognized epitopes outside B.1.351/B.1.1.7 mutations. Donor demographics were predominantly white British with a female majority; clonal diversity may be underestimated. No day 14 peak samples; only post-peak repertoires were characterized.

Second-dose recipients at about 4 or about 12 weeks were treated as one pooled group. The receptor's source is an adult who received the AZD1222 COVID-19 vaccine. The sequences come from peripheral blood, collected 28 days after the second AZD1222 dose. The rearrangement links TRBV5-6 to TRBJ2-6, with TRBD1 identical over 7 bases. CDR3 loop: CASSWTGLLSGANVLTF. The CDR3 DNA sequence: TGTGCCAGCAGCTGGACAGGACTTCTCTCTGGGGCCAACGTCCTGACTTTC.